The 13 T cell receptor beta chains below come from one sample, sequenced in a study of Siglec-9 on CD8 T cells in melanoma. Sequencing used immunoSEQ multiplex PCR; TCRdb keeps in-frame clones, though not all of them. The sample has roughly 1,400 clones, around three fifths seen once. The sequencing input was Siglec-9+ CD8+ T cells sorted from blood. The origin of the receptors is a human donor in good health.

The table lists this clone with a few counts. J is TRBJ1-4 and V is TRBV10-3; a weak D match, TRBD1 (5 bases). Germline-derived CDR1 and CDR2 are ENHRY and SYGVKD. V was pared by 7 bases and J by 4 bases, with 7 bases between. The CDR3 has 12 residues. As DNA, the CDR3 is TGTGCCATCAAGACAGATAATGAAAAACTGTTTTTT. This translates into CAIKTDNEKLFF.

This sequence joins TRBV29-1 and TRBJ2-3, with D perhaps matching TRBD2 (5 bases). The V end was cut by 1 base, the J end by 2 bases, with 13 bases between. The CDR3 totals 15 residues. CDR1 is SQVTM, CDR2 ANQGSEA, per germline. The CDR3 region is CSVEVFQRITDTQYF. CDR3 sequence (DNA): TGCAGCGTTGAAGTTTTTCAGCGGATCACAGATACGCAGTATTTT.

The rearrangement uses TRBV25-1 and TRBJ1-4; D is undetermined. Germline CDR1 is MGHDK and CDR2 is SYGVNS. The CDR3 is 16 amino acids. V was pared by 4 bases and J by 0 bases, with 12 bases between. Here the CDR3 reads CASSGRTLATNEKLFF. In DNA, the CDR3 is TGTGCCAGCAGTGGCCGCACCCTTGCAACTAATGAAAAACTGTTTTTT.

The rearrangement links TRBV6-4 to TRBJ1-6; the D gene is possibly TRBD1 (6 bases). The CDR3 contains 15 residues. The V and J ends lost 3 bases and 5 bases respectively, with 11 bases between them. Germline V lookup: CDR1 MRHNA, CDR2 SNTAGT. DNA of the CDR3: TGTGCCAGCAGTGAAGCGGAGGGGGATAATTCACCCCTCCACTTT. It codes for CASSEAEGDNSPLHF.

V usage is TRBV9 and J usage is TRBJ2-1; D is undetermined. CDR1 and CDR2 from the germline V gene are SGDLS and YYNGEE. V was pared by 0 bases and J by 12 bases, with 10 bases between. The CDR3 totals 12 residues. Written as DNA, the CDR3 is TGTGCCAGCAGCGTAGATCTGACTGTGCAGTTCTTC. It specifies CASSVDLTVQFF.

The chain's CDR3 is CASSEGGGTGDEKLFF. In nucleotides, the CDR3 is TGTGCCAGCAGTGAAGGGGGAGGGACAGGGGATGAAAAACTGTTTTTT. The rearrangement joins TRBV6-1 to TRBJ1-4, with 10 bases aligning to TRBD1. V lost 1 base to trimming and J lost 6 bases; unmatched junction nucleotides: 5. From germline, CDR1 is MNHNS and CDR2 SASEGT. The length of the CDR3 is 16 residues.

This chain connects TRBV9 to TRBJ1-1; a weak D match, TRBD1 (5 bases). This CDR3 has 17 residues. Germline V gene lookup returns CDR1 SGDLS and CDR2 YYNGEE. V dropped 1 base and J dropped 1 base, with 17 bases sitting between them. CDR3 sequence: CASSVNPKGNWNTEAFF. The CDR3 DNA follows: TGTGCCAGCAGCGTAAATCCGAAGGGGAATTGGAACACTGAAGCTTTCTTT.

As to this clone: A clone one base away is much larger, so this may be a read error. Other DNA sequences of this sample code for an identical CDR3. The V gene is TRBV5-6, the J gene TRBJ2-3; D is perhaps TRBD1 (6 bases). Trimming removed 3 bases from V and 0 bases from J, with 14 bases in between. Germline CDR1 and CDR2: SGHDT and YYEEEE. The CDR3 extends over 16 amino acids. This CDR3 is CASSWGQGTSTDTQYF. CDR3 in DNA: TGTGCCAGCAGCTGGGGGCAGGGAACTAGCACAGATACGCAGTATTTT.

The CDR3 reads CASSFPTAEGGEKLFF. The CDR3 DNA reads TGTGCCAGCAGCTTTCCGACGGCGGAAGGGGGTGAAAAACTGTTTTTT. The rearrangement joins TRBV5-4 to TRBJ1-4, with TRBD1 as a possible D gene (6 bases). Germline assignment: CDR1 SGHNT and CDR2 YYREEE (reference sequence). This CDR3 has 16 amino acids. V was pared by 2 bases and J by 7 bases, with 18 bases between. The whole variable domain, filled in from reference TRBV5-4 and TRBJ1-4, reads ETGVTQSPTHLIKTRGQQVTLRCSSQSGHNTVSWYQQALGQGPQFIFQYYREEENGRGNFPPRFSGLQFPNYSSELNVNALELDDSALYLCASSFPTAEGGEKLFFGSGTQLSVL.

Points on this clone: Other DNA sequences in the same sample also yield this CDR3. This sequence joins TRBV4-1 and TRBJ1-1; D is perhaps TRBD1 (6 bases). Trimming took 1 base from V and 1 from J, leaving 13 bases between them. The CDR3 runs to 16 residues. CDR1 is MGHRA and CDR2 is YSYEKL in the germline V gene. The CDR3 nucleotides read TGCGCCAGCAGCCAAGGAACCGGGGGCGGGAACACTGAAGCTTTCTTT. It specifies CASSQGTGGGNTEAFF.

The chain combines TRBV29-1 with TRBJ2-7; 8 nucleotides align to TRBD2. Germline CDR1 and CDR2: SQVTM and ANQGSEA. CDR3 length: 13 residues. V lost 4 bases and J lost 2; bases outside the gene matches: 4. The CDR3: CSVAGGDTYEQYF. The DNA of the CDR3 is TGCAGCGTTGCCGGGGGGGATACCTACGAGCAGTACTTC.

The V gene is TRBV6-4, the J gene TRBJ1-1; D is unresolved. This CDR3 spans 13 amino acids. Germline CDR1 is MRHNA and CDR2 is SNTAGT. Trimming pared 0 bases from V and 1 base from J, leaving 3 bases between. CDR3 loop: CASSDSQNTEAFF. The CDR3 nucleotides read TGTGCCAGCAGTGACTCACAGAACACTGAAGCTTTCTTT.

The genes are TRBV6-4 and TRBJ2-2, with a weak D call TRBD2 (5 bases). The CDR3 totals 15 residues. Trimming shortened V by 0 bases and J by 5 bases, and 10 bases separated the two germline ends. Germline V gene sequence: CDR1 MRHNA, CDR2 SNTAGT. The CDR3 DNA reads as TGTGCCAGCAGTGACTCGATCGAGGGAACCGGGGAGCTGTTTTTT. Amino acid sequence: CASSDSIEGTGELFF.